The sequence of this T cell receptor beta chain was determined in a study of T cells after yellow fever vaccination (dated by TCRdb to between 2018 and 2021). For context, the study as a whole: The SMART-Seq v4 Ultra Low Input RNA kit was used to prepare libraries from fractions with low cell numbers. To follow T-cell clones before and after primary and booster YFV17D yellow fever vaccination, bulk TCR alpha and beta repertoires were sequenced over time. Two healthy male donors, one aged 18 to 30 and one aged 30 to 39 years, were included in the cohort. Blood was drawn at multiple timepoints before and after primary and secondary immunization, with bulk PBMC replicates and cell subsets isolated.

TCR cDNA was synthesized by 5'RACE template switching, through which a universal primer site and unique molecular identifiers were introduced. Priming of cDNA synthesis was performed from both the TCR alpha and TCR beta constant segments. Library amplification used two PCR steps, and the second PCR step added sample barcodes and sequencing adapters. Sequencing of libraries was done on Illumina HiSeq 2500 (2x100 bp) or NovaSeq (2x150 bp). Concerning the study's data processing: MIGEC was used to demultiplex reads and collapse the reads into UMI consensus sequences, and MiXCR was used for V(D)J alignment. Using edgeR on replicate PBMC samples, clonotypes were called vaccine-responding if FDR was below 0.01 and the log2 fold change was above 5 up to day 15. Each bulk clonotype received a CD4 or CD8 identity based on whether the sequenced CD4 or CD8 repertoire contained that clonotype at higher abundance. TCRdb reran the public reads through fastp at Q25 and MiXCR, keeping productive beta chains. Entries are consolidated by CDR3 protein sequence, retaining the most common genes and DNA. For this entry, the V and J calls and clone size follow TCRdb and not the study's own pipeline. The sample table contains 600,000 to 750,000 distinct CDR3 sequences; only one count was recorded for approximately 13% of them. The top ten constitute 15% of the sample.

This sample's treatment or condition label indicates: live attenuated yellow fever vaccine strain. At each blood-draw timepoint, two biological replicates of bulk PBMCs were obtained. A standard Ficoll-Paque protocol was used to isolate PBMCs from peripheral blood. TriZol was used to extract RNA from bulk PBMCs, CD4 and CD8 fractions, and dextramer-positive and dextramer-negative fractions. In the germline V gene (reference sequence), CDR1 corresponds to PRHDT and CDR2 to FYEKMQ. The germline ends are 17 bases apart after V is trimmed by 4 bases and J by 10 bases. The CDR3 numbers 15 residues from cysteine through phenylalanine. Only the CDR3 portion is preserved as DNA: 45 bases, with reading frame beginning at the first base. Paper-wide results and their limitations: The secondary T-cell response was weaker than the primary response but faster, peaking on day 5 instead of day 15. After the booster, most clones that had expanded after primary vaccination were detected again (approximately 95% of CD4 and around 88% of CD8), suggesting broad maintenance of memory. Because only two donors were included in the study, the extent to which the findings can be generalized is limited. FACS-sorted repertoires could contain abundant contaminating clonotypes from the bulk population, so computational filtering was required. A small share of clonotypes was detected in both CD4 and CD8 compartments, with the overlap likely arising from convergent recombination.

This clonotype has just a few counts. Its binding antigen is unknown. Per-base quality was not reported, and no clone a single base away is much larger than it. The sample in question was PBMCs, obtained on the day of the yellow fever booster vaccination. The rearranged chain carries TRBV13 and TRBJ1-6; the D segment could be TRBD1, given 6 matching bases. The TCR originated in a man aged 25 to 40 who received the YFV17D yellow fever vaccine. This receptor has the CDR3 CASSSGQRGRSPLHF. Here is the DNA: TGTGCCAGCAGCTCCGGACAGAGGGGACGGTCACCCCTCCACTTT.